These 11 T cell receptor beta chains were all obtained from the same sample, sequenced in a study of T cells in Graves' hyperthyroidism and ophthalmopathy. TCR beta CDR3 sequences were amplified from RNA transcripts. The HTBI primer set served for first-round RT-PCR of the TCR CDR3. TCRdb re-called the multiplex PCR reads through MiXCR, storing one row per CDR3 protein. Of approximately 600,000 distinct CDR3 sequences in the sample, 12% to 15% were seen once. The sample taken for sequencing was blood. All receptors derive from a woman aged 18-30 years with Graves' ophthalmopathy.

Only a few counts were recorded for this clonotype. This chain links TRBV20-1 with TRBJ2-3; D is unresolved. CDR1 DFQATT and CDR2 SNEGSKA come from the germline V gene (reference sequence). With 0 bases removed from V and 1 base from J, the gap between germline ends came to 11 bases. The CDR3 has 15 residues. The CDR3 DNA reads TGCAGTGCTAGAGATTTTGTGGGCGGCACAGATACGCAGTATTTT. Translation: CSARDFVGGTDTQYF.

This clonotype came up many times. The gene calls are TRBV6-1 and TRBJ2-7, with D possibly being TRBD1 (5 bases). V dropped 5 bases and J dropped 6 bases, with 14 bases sitting between them. The germline V gene encodes CDR1 MNHNS and CDR2 SASEGT. The CDR3 extends over 13 amino acids. The CDR3 DNA is TGTGCCAGCAGTCCCCGACAGATGGGCGAGCAGTACTTC. As protein: CASSPRQMGEQYF.

This clonotype was found many times. J is TRBJ1-1 and V is TRBV5-1; TRBD1 might be the D (5 bases). V was trimmed by 2 bases and J by 0 bases, leaving 11 bases between them. This CDR3 contains 15 residues. Germline V gene sequence: CDR1 SGHRS, CDR2 YFSETQ. In DNA, the CDR3 is TGCGCCAGCAGCTTTCTGGGGCCTATGAACACTGAAGCTTTCTTT. Translated, it gives CASSFLGPMNTEAFF.

This clonotype was detected only a few times. This CDR3 reads CASSPGQGSYNSPLHF. As DNA, the CDR3 is TGTGCCAGCAGCCCGGGACAGGGCTCCTATAATTCACCCCTCCACTTT. V usage is TRBV6-2 or TRBV6-3 and J usage is TRBJ1-6, with 9 bases aligning to TRBD1. The V segment lost 6 bases and the J segment 0 bases; nucleotides outside the gene matches: 3. Per the germline V gene, CDR1 is MNHEY and CDR2 is SVGEGT. CDR3 size: 16 residues.

The V gene is TRBV10-3, the J gene TRBJ2-3; 9 positions agree with TRBD1. The V gene end was trimmed by 11 bases and the J gene end by 5 bases; junction bases not matched to a gene: 5. The V gene's germline CDR1 is ENHRY and CDR2 SYGVKD. The CDR3 extends over 12 amino acids. The CDR3 protein is CALRTGEDTQYF. The CDR3 nucleotides are TGTGCCCTCCGGACAGGGGAAGATACGCAGTATTTT.

The rearrangement links TRBV5-4 to TRBJ2-4; 13 bases are shared with TRBD2. Germline V gives CDR1 SGHNT, CDR2 YYREEE (reference sequence). CDR3 length equals 17 residues. J lost 2 bases, V lost 1 base, and 3 bases had no gene match. The CDR3, as DNA: TGTGCCAGCAGCTTGACTAGCGGGAGGGTTTCCAAAAACATTCAGTACTTC. Protein product: CASSLTSGRVSKNIQYF.

Concerning this clonotype itself: This could be a read error, since a much larger clone is one nucleotide away. The final CDR3 position lacks the conserved phenylalanine or tryptophan, pointing to a likely read error. The chain combines TRBV11-2 with TRBJ2-3; D is unresolved. The CDR3 sequence is 14 residues long. CDR1 SGHAT and CDR2 FQNNGV come from the germline V gene. The V and J ends lost 2 bases and 0 bases respectively, with 6 bases between them. In nucleotides, the CDR3 is TGTGCCAGCAGCTTACAAACTAGCACAGATACGCAGTATCTT. This gives the protein CASSLQTSTDTQYL.

This chain joins TRBV11-2 and TRBJ1-3; D gene ambiguous. Germline loops: CDR1 SGHAT, CDR2 FQNNGV. The V end was cut by 1 base, the J end by 0 bases, with 10 bases between. This CDR3 is built from 16 residues. The DNA for the CDR3 is TGTGCCAGCAGCTTAGGGTATCGGCGCTCTGGAAACACCATATATTTT. As protein: CASSLGYRRSGNTIYF.

Concerning this clonotype: The junction and the germline gene differ at one end; a read error may be behind it. The rearrangement uses TRBV20-1 and TRBJ2-5; 8 bases are a match to TRBD1. CDR3 length equals 17 residues. CDR1 DFQATT and CDR2 SNEGSKA come from the germline V gene (reference sequence). CDR3 sequence: CSVRAIPGQGAAETQYF. The CDR3 DNA sequence: TGCAGTGTTAGAGCTATACCCGGGCAGGGGGCGGCAGAGACCCAGTACTTC.

This clonotype occurred a few times. The chain has TRBV28 and TRBJ2-3; TRBD2 is a possible D gene (7 bases). Germline CDR1 reads MDHEN; CDR2 reads SYDVKM. The CDR3 extends over 14 amino acids. Deletions cut 6 bases from V and 7 bases from J, with 17 bases between. As DNA, the CDR3 is TGTGCCAGCAGAGAAGAGGGGGGGGGGAATACGCAGTATTTT. Amino acid sequence: CASREEGGGNTQYF.

This clonotype was seen many times. The chain joins TRBV6-2 or TRBV6-3 to TRBJ2-2; D might be TRBD2 (6 bases). CDR3 length equals 14 residues. Germline V lookup: CDR1 MNHEY, CDR2 SVGEGT. The V end lost 0 bases, the J end lost 4 bases, and 6 bases lay between the germline ends. The CDR3 nucleotides are TGTGCCAGCAGTTACTCGACTAGCACCGGGGAGCTGTTTTTT. Translated, it gives CASSYSTSTGELFF.